These 27 T cell receptor beta chains were all obtained from the same sample, sequenced in a study of T cells after yellow fever vaccination (dated by TCRdb to the late 2010s). The treatment or condition label, read with the paper, signifies: live attenuated yellow fever vaccine strain. Libraries were constructed by 5' RACE. Sequencing was performed on an Illumina HiSeq 2500. TCRdb took the public reads, trimmed them with fastp at Q25, ran MiXCR for clone calling and kept in-frame beta chains. Under each unique CDR3 protein, matching rows form one entry showing the most common genes and DNA. For this sample the table gives 250,000 to 300,000 distinct CDR3 sequences, of which over 10% were detected only once. The ten top clones hold roughly 0.5% of the sample. The sequenced sample was CD4+ T cells sorted from PBMCs, obtained 45 days after the yellow fever booster vaccination. These receptors came from a man younger than 45 who received the YFV17D yellow fever vaccine.

This clonotype showed up many times. The rearrangement uses TRBV5-1 and TRBJ2-1; D not resolved. The V end was cut by 4 bases, the J end by 10 bases, with 9 bases between. Germline CDR1 is SGHRS and CDR2 is YFSETQ. This CDR3 comprises 11 residues. The CDR3 sequence: CASSLQREQFF. The CDR3 coding sequence is TGCGCCAGCAGCCTTCAGAGGGAGCAGTTCTTC.

The chain couples TRBV6-5 to TRBJ2-3; D remains ambiguous. V was pared by 0 bases and J by 6 bases, with 7 bases between. CDR1 MNHEY and CDR2 SVGAGI come from the germline V gene. The CDR3 sequence is 13 residues long. CDR3 protein: CASSYSGPDTQYF. The CDR3 DNA reads TGTGCCAGCAGTTACTCGGGTCCGGATACGCAGTATTTT.

The chain links TRBV5-1 to TRBJ2-5, with 7 nucleotides matching TRBD2. Germline CDR1 and CDR2: SGHRS and YFSETQ. The J segment lost 9 bases and the V segment lost 2 bases, leaving 4 bases of the junction unmatched. The CDR3 covers 12 residues. CDR3 loop: CASSLAAGPQYF. The CDR3, as DNA: TGCGCCAGCAGCTTAGCAGCGGGACCCCAGTACTTC.

The chain joins TRBV7-9 to TRBJ2-7; TRBD2 is a possible D gene (6 bases). Between the trimmed V and J ends, which lost 1 base and 6 bases, there was a span of 13 bases. CDR1 and CDR2 from the germline V gene are SEHNR and FQNEAQ (reference sequence). The CDR3 spans 14 residues. The CDR3 here is CASSLEGGSGEQYF. Written as DNA, the CDR3 is TGTGCCAGCAGCTTAGAAGGAGGGAGCGGCGAGCAGTACTTC.

The chain carries TRBV11-2 and TRBJ2-2; D call uncertain. The CDR3 is 15 amino acids. Trimming cost V 1 base and J 1 base, with 7 bases left between them. Germline lookup yields CDR1 SGHAT and CDR2 FQNNGV. The CDR3 DNA reads as TGTGCCAGCAGCTTAGTGTGGGGGAACACCGGGGAGCTGTTTTTT. Amino acids: CASSLVWGNTGELFF. Filled out from reference TRBV11-2 and TRBJ2-2, the complete variable domain reads EAGVAQSPRYKIIEKRQSVAFWCNPISGHATLYWYQQILGQGPKLLIQFQNNGVVDDSQLPKDRFSAERLKGVDSTLKIQPAKLEDSAVYLCASSLVWGNTGELFFGEGSRLTVL.

The chain carries TRBV4-1 and TRBJ2-2; 8 bases are shared with TRBD1. This CDR3 is built from 16 residues. CDR1 and CDR2 (germline): MGHRA, YSYEKL. The junction had 7 bases not matched to a gene; V was cut back by 5 bases and J by 2 bases. CDR3 sequence reads: CASSINGQGNTGELFF. As DNA, the CDR3 is TGCGCCAGCAGCATTAACGGACAGGGCAACACCGGGGAGCTGTTTTTT.

V and J are TRBV29-1 and TRBJ2-1, with 8 bases aligning to TRBD1. The CDR3 is 13 residues long. The V gene's germline CDR1 is SQVTM and CDR2 ANQGSEA. V dropped 7 bases and J dropped 7; count of bases not matched to a gene: 9. The CDR3 sequence: CSGSRGLRNEQFF. In nucleotides, the CDR3 is TGCAGCGGCAGCAGGGGGCTACGGAATGAGCAGTTCTTC.

This clonotype showed up just a few times. V gene TRBV5-1 combines with J gene TRBJ2-7; 9 bases map to TRBD1. Germline V gene data show CDR1 as SGHRS and CDR2 as YFSETQ. The CDR3 spans 14 residues. Trimming cost V 4 bases and J 7 bases; bases outside gene matches: 9. The DNA of the CDR3 is TGCGCCAGCAGCCGGGCGACAGGGGGAGCGGAGCAGTACTTC. Residues: CASSRATGGAEQYF.

This clonotype was recorded only once. CDR3 coding DNA: TGTGCCAGCGGGACGGGGGTTAGCTCCTACAATGAGCAGTTCTTC. Translating gives CASGTGVSSYNEQFF. The V call is TRBV7-2, the J call TRBJ2-1; tentative D call: TRBD2 (6 bases). CDR1 and CDR2 (germline): SGHTA, FQGNSA. The ends were cut back, 8 bases at V and 0 bases at J, with 14 bases in the middle. The CDR3 loop spans 15 amino acids.

The J gene is TRBJ2-7, the V gene TRBV20-1, with 7 bases matching TRBD2. Trimming took 4 bases from V and 1 from J; bases not matched to a gene: 10. This CDR3 is 15 amino acids long. CDR1 DFQATT and CDR2 SNEGSKA come from the germline V gene (reference sequence). The CDR3 nucleotides are TGCAGTGCTACAAGAGGGGCTAGCGGATCCTACGAGCAGTACTTC. Protein: CSATRGASGSYEQYF.

This clonotype was counted a few times. The CDR3 protein is CASSSSVEQFF. In nucleotides, the CDR3 is TGCGCCAGCAGCTCTAGCGTTGAGCAGTTCTTC. The chain has TRBV5-1 and TRBJ2-1, with D maybe TRBD2 (6 bases). V shed 3 bases and J shed 9 bases, with 7 bases lying between them. Germline CDR1 is SGHRS and CDR2 is YFSETQ. This CDR3 is built from 11 residues. Filled out from reference TRBV5-1 and TRBJ2-1, the complete variable domain reads KAGVTQTPRYLIKTRGQQVTLSCSPISGHRSVSWYQQTPGQGLQFLFEYFSETQRNKGNFPGRFSGRQFSNSRSEMNVSTLELGDSALYLCASSSSVEQFFGPGTRLTVL.

The chain's CDR3 is CASSPISGKGRGETQYF. The CDR3 region has the DNA TGTGCCAGCTCACCGATTAGCGGGAAGGGTCGCGGGGAGACCCAGTACTTC. The chain recombines TRBV18 with TRBJ2-5; the match to TRBD2 covers 8 bases. V lost 3 bases to trimming and J lost 5 bases; unmatched junction nucleotides: 14. CDR1 is KGHSH, CDR2 LQKENI, per germline. The CDR3 totals 17 residues.

This clonotype was seen more than once but under ten times. The chain is built from TRBV18 and TRBJ1-4; D gene uncertain. CDR3 length equals 13 residues. V shed 3 bases and J shed 10 bases, with 12 bases lying between them. Germline V gene data show CDR1 as KGHSH and CDR2 as LQKENI. The CDR3 protein is CASSPSPVGKLFF. CDR3 DNA: TGTGCCAGCTCACCCAGTCCAGTGGGAAAACTGTTTTTT.

This chain links TRBV29-1 with TRBJ2-7; possibly TRBD1 for D (5 bases). Trimming shortened V by 6 bases and J by 4 bases, and 22 bases separated the two germline ends. CDR3 size: 15 residues. CDR1 is SQVTM and CDR2 is ANQGSEA in the germline V gene. The CDR3 DNA reads TGCAGCGTCACGGATCGTTCCCAGGGTCTTTACGAGCAGTACTTC. As protein: CSVTDRSQGLYEQYF.

The V gene is TRBV12-3 or TRBV12-4, the J gene TRBJ2-5; perhaps TRBD2 as D (7 bases). The CDR3 totals 12 residues. Trimming stripped 6 bases from V and 5 bases from J, with 10 bases between. This chain's CDR3 is CASSGGPETQYF. The CDR3 coding sequence is TGTGCCAGCAGCGGGGGGCCGGAGACCCAGTACTTC.

This clonotype was observed a few times. This chain connects TRBV20-1 to TRBJ2-4; TRBD1 matches at 7 bases. Germline V CDR1 and CDR2: DFQATT, SNEGSKA (reference sequence). The ends lost 4 bases at V and 8 bases at J; junction bases unmatched: 5. This CDR3 is 12 amino acids long. DNA of the CDR3: TGCAGTGCTATCCTGGACAGGCACATTCAGTACTTC. This gives the protein CSAILDRHIQYF.

V is TRBV24-1 and J is TRBJ2-1; TRBD1 matches at 9 bases. The CDR3 spans 15 residues. Germline V gene sequence: CDR1 KGHDR, CDR2 SFDVKD. The ends lost 5 bases at V and 6 bases at J; junction bases unmatched: 7. CDR3 bases: TGTGCCACCAGTGGAACGGGACAGGGTGCCAATGAGCAGTTCTTC. Its protein is CATSGTGQGANEQFF.

This clonotype was counted many times. V gene TRBV24-1 combines with J gene TRBJ2-2, with unresolved D. The V and J ends lost 9 bases and 1 base respectively, with 11 bases between them. The germline V gene encodes CDR1 KGHDR and CDR2 SFDVKD. This CDR3 is built from 14 residues. CDR3 DNA sequence: TGTGCCACCGAGTTTAGCAGGAACACCGGGGAGCTGTTTTTT. Its protein product is CATEFSRNTGELFF.

The chain carries TRBV20-1 and TRBJ1-2; the match to TRBD1 covers 7 bases. CDR1 is DFQATT and CDR2 is SNEGSKA in the germline V gene (reference sequence). CDR3 size: 13 residues. J gave up 5 bases and V 3 bases, and 6 bases lay outside the gene matches. CDR3 sequence (DNA): TGCAGTGCTAGTGCCGACAGGGCGTATGGCTACACCTTC. The encoded protein is CSASADRAYGYTF.

This clonotype showed up many times. The chain carries TRBV4-3 and TRBJ1-6; D unresolved. V was trimmed by 0 bases and J by 9 bases, leaving 6 bases between them. This CDR3 has 13 residues. Germline-derived CDR1 and CDR2 are LGHNA and YSLEER. The DNA of the CDR3 is TGCGCCAGCAGCCAAGATCAGCGTTCACCCCTCCACTTT. Translated: CASSQDQRSPLHF.

The chain employs TRBV6-2 or TRBV6-3 and TRBJ2-7; 9 nucleotides agree with TRBD1. The V gene end was trimmed by 7 bases and the J gene end by 3 bases; junction bases not matched to a gene: 10. The CDR3 runs to 15 residues. CDR1 is MNHEY, CDR2 SVGEGT, per germline. The CDR3 protein is CASIQRGQGSYEQYF. In DNA, the CDR3 is TGTGCCAGCATCCAACGGGGACAGGGAAGCTACGAGCAGTACTTC.

The sample holds a few counts of this clonotype. The rearrangement joins TRBV11-3 to TRBJ2-5; 7 bases fit TRBD2. The CDR3 totals 13 residues. With V trimmed by 2 bases and J by 5 bases, 2 bases remained unmatched. In germline, CDR1 is SGHNT, CDR2 YENEEA. CDR3 coding DNA: TGTGCCAGCAGCTTATGGGAGGGTGAGACCCAGTACTTC. It encodes CASSLWEGETQYF.

The sample holds a few counts of this clonotype. This chain joins TRBV30 and TRBJ2-7; 10 bases align to TRBD2. Per the germline V gene, CDR1 is GTSNPN and CDR2 is SVGIG (reference sequence). CDR3 length: 14 residues. V dropped 0 bases and J dropped 4; count of bases not matched to a gene: 3. CDR3 sequence: CAWSVGGLAYEQYF. DNA of the CDR3: TGTGCCTGGAGTGTAGGGGGACTAGCGTACGAGCAGTACTTC.

This clonotype was seen a handful of times. The chain combines TRBV29-1 with TRBJ2-2; a possible D gene is TRBD1 (6 bases). Trimming took 7 bases from V and 4 from J, leaving 16 bases between them. Germline CDR1 reads SQVTM; CDR2 reads ANQGSEA. The CDR3 contains 14 residues. Written as DNA, the CDR3 is TGCAGCGCCGTGACAGGAGTTGCCACCGGGGAGCTGTTTTTT. It encodes CSAVTGVATGELFF.

The V and J genes are TRBV10-2 and TRBJ2-2; 7 bases fit TRBD1. The J segment lost 3 bases and the V segment lost 4 bases, leaving 2 bases of the junction unmatched. CDR3 size: 14 residues. CDR1 is WSHSY and CDR2 is SAAADI in the germline V gene. CDR3 nucleotides: TGCGCCAGCAGTGTAGGGGGCTACACCGGGGAGCTGTTTTTT. Amino acids: CASSVGGYTGELFF.

The rearrangement joins TRBV27 to TRBJ2-3, with TRBD1 matching over 7 bases. The CDR3 contains 16 residues. CDR1 and CDR2 (germline): MNHEY, SMNVEV (reference sequence). The J segment lost 4 bases and the V segment lost 5 bases, leaving 12 bases of the junction unmatched. The CDR3 nucleotides read TGTGCCAGCAGTCCCTGGGACAGACCTCCGCCAGATACGCAGTATTTT. Its translation is CASSPWDRPPPDTQYF.

The V call is TRBV7-2, the J call TRBJ2-7; 10 nucleotides agree with TRBD2. With V trimmed by 4 bases and J by 0 bases, 3 bases remained unmatched. This CDR3 has 15 amino acids. Germline V gives CDR1 SGHTA, CDR2 FQGNSA. The CDR3 DNA reads as TGTGCCAGCAGCTCAATAGCGGGAGGCTCCTACGAGCAGTACTTC. Protein: CASSSIAGGSYEQYF.